This is a list of T cell receptor beta chains from one sample in a study of blood T cell repertoires in COVID-19. Only in-frame clones appear in the TCRdb table, and some are missing; sequencing was by immunoSEQ multiplex PCR. The table lists under 110,000 clones, about 85% of them singletons. The sample taken for sequencing was peripheral blood. These receptor sequences come from a woman aged 70 to 79 with active or convalescent COVID-19. Each CDR3 is given with its conserved first and last residue. D genes are given only for firm matches. Expanded clones get a size class; other rows say once, few or many, or leave the size out.

j_call,d_call,clone_size,v_call,cdr3_aa,cdr3_nt
TRBJ1-6,TRBD1,NA,TRBV5-1,CASSRNTIGDRASPLHF,TGCGCCAGCAGCCGAAATACTATAGGGGACAGGGCTTCACCCCTCCACTTT
TRBJ2-3,NA,NA,TRBV7-9,CASSFRDSPQYF,TGTGCCAGCAGCTTCCGGGACTCCCCGCAGTATTTT
TRBJ2-7,TRBD1,NA,TRBV3-1/TRBV3-2,CASSQAGQGTGEQYF,TGTGCCAGCAGCCAAGCGGGACAGGGGACGGGCGAGCAGTACTTC
TRBJ2-2,NA,once,TRBV18,CASSLRARVNTGELFF,TGTGCCAGCTCCCTCCGCGCCAGGGTTAACACCGGGGAGCTGTTTTTT
TRBJ1-3,NA,NA,TRBV7-9,CASSPPGASSGNTIYF,TGTGCCAGCAGTCCTCCAGGGGCCAGCTCTGGAAACACCATATATTTT
TRBJ1-1,NA,NA,TRBV7-3,CASSPNSDTEAFF,TGTGCCAGCAGCCCCAACTCGGACACTGAAGCTTTCTTT
TRBJ2-7,NA,NA,TRBV6-2/TRBV6-3,CASSYFNYEQYF,TGTGCCAGCAGTTACTTCAACTACGAGCAGTACTTC
TRBJ2-7,TRBD1,NA,TRBV14,CASSEGQGYYEQYF,TGTGCCAGCAGCGAGGGACAGGGTTACTACGAGCAGTACTTC
TRBJ2-7,NA,NA,TRBV11-3,CASSLVTGDSAQYF,TGTGCCAGCAGCTTAGTTACGGGTGACTCAGCGCAGTACTTC
TRBJ2-2,NA,NA,TRBV30,CAWSVSGGTGELFF,TGTGCCTGGAGTGTTAGCGGAGGCACCGGGGAGCTGTTTTTT
TRBJ2-7,TRBD1,few,TRBV6-5,CASSYRTGPYEQYF,TGTGCCAGCAGTTATCGGACAGGGCCCTACGAGCAGTACTTC
TRBJ2-3,NA,NA,TRBV29-1,CSVEDRQGTDTQYF,TGCAGCGTTGAAGATAGGCAGGGTACAGATACGCAGTATTTT
TRBJ1-4,TRBD1,NA,TRBV11-2,CASRTGAANEKLFF,TGTGCCAGCAGAACAGGGGCAGCAAATGAAAAACTGTTTTTT
TRBJ2-5,TRBD2,NA,TRBV5-6,CASTFSASGRALETQYF,TGTGCCAGCACCTTCTCGGCAAGCGGGAGGGCCCTCGAGACCCAGTACTTC
TRBJ2-3,NA,NA,TRBV4-3,CASSQDFRATQYF,TGCGCCAGCAGCCAAGATTTCAGGGCAACGCAGTATTTT
TRBJ1-4,NA,NA,TRBV2,CASSEQGATNEKLFF,TGTGCCAGCAGTGAACAGGGTGCAACTAATGAAAAACTGTTTTTT
TRBJ2-7,NA,few,TRBV7-9,CASSPGTGGREQYF,TGTGCCAGCAGTCCCGGTACCGGGGGTCGCGAGCAGTACTTC
TRBJ2-5,NA,once,TRBV7-9,CASSLALAGETQYF,TGTGCCAGCAGCTTAGCGCTAGCAGGAGAGACCCAGTACTTC
TRBJ2-5,NA,NA,TRBV5-1,CASSPTWRETQYF,TGCGCCAGCAGCCCCACCTGGAGGGAGACCCAGTACTTC
TRBJ2-1,NA,NA,TRBV2,CASRPLADNEQFF,TGTGCCAGCAGACCTCTCGCGGACAATGAGCAGTTCTTC
TRBJ1-4,NA,NA,TRBV3-1/TRBV3-2,CASSQGRENEKLFF,TGTGCCAGCAGCCAAGGGCGGGAGAATGAAAAACTGTTTTTT
TRBJ1-1,TRBD1,NA,TRBV18,CASSPPTGGGTEAFF,TGTGCCAGCTCACCACCGACAGGGGGGGGCACTGAAGCTTTCTTT
TRBJ2-7,TRBD1,NA,TRBV5-1,CASSRGQVLGEQYF,TGCGCCAGCAGTAGAGGACAGGTCTTAGGCGAGCAGTACTTC
TRBJ1-6,NA,NA,TRBV11-2,CASSFIGGRESPLHF,TGTGCCAGCAGCTTTATCGGGGGTAGAGAATCACCCCTCCACTTT
TRBJ2-3,TRBD1,NA,TRBV24-1,CATSDPGQGSTDTQYF,TGTGCCACCAGTGACCCGGGACAGGGCAGCACAGATACGCAGTATTTT
TRBJ2-1,NA,large,TRBV6-4,CASSEHRDSYNEQFF,TGTGCCAGCAGTGAACACCGGGACTCTTACAATGAGCAGTTCTTC
TRBJ2-2,NA,NA,TRBV7-3,CASSLIPLTGELFF,TGTGCCAGCAGCTTAATTCCCCTCACCGGGGAGCTGTTTTTT
TRBJ2-7,TRBD1,NA,TRBV6-5,CASREGQGISYEQYF,TGTGCCAGCAGGGAGGGACAGGGGATCTCCTACGAGCAGTACTTC
TRBJ1-4,NA,NA,TRBV6-5,CASSYVLGGGEKLFF,TGTGCCAGCAGTTACGTGTTGGGGGGGGGTGAAAAACTGTTTTTT
TRBJ2-7,TRBD2,NA,TRBV5-8,CASVGRGSSYEQYF,TGTGCCAGCGTAGGGCGGGGGAGCTCCTACGAGCAGTACTTC
TRBJ1-1,NA,NA,TRBV7-2,CASSPRQIPNTEAFF,TGTGCCAGCAGCCCCCGACAGATTCCGAACACTGAAGCTTTCTTT
TRBJ2-7,NA,NA,TRBV30,CAWSAHKGFSYEQYF,TGTGCCTGGAGTGCACATAAGGGGTTCTCCTACGAGCAGTACTTC
TRBJ1-1,TRBD1,NA,TRBV5-1,CASSFTPQGADTEAFF,TGCGCCAGCAGCTTCACCCCACAGGGGGCAGACACTGAAGCTTTCTTT
TRBJ2-5,NA,NA,TRBV2,CASSNARGGGETQYF,TGTGCCAGCAGTAATGCCAGGGGCGGTGGGGAGACCCAGTACTTC
TRBJ1-5,NA,NA,TRBV6-2/TRBV6-3,CASSRTGNQPQHF,TGTGCCAGCAGTAGGACTGGCAATCAGCCCCAGCATTTT
TRBJ2-5,TRBD2,NA,TRBV10-3,CAISEGTSGDQETQYF,TGTGCCATCAGTGAAGGGACTAGCGGGGACCAAGAGACCCAGTACTTC
TRBJ2-3,NA,NA,TRBV24-1,CATSDLSVVCGPDTQYF,TGTGCCACCAGTGATTTATCTGTAGTCTGCGGGCCAGATACGCAGTATTTT
TRBJ2-1,NA,NA,TRBV7-9,CASSSVGAGAREQFF,TGTGCCAGCAGCTCTGTTGGTGCGGGGGCGCGTGAGCAGTTCTTC
TRBJ1-2,TRBD1,NA,TRBV9,CASSVLPSGGGINYGYTF,TGTGCCAGCAGCGTATTACCTTCAGGGGGAGGAATCAACTATGGCTACACCTTC
TRBJ2-3,NA,NA,TRBV15,CATSQERGRTDTQYF,TGTGCCACCAGCCAAGAACGGGGAAGGACAGATACGCAGTATTTT
TRBJ1-1,TRBD1,NA,TRBV18,CASSIRTGWDTEAFF,TGTGCCAGCTCAATTAGGACAGGGTGGGACACTGAAGCTTTCTTT
TRBJ2-1,TRBD2,NA,TRBV3-1/TRBV3-2,CASSQDWSGRENEQFF,TGTGCCAGCAGCCAAGATTGGAGCGGGCGGGAGAATGAGCAGTTCTTC
TRBJ2-5,TRBD2,NA,TRBV5-5,CASSPSAGTLAGETQYF,TGTGCCAGCAGCCCGTCCGCCGGGACTCTAGCGGGGGAGACCCAGTACTTC
TRBJ1-2,NA,NA,TRBV11-3,CASSLDSEGQGGYTF,TGTGCCAGCAGCTTAGATTCAGAGGGCCAAGGTGGCTACACCTTC